The rows below give T cell receptor beta chains drawn from one sample of a study of T cell responses to AZD1222 COVID-19 vaccine. Measured with immunoSEQ multiplex PCR; TCRdb has only the in-frame clones, and not every one. The repertoire holds 150,000 to 180,000 clones, over 85% seen once, with approximately 20% in the top ten. Source: peripheral blood, taken on day 0 of AZD1222 vaccination. The receptor set was obtained from an adult in good health. Both conserved end residues are part of each CDR3. Fields, in order: D gene, V gene, J gene, clone size, CDR3 DNA, CDR3 protein. The D gene is left open where the match is weak. Clone size is not always given. Where it is, it says once, few, many or a class for expanded clones.

>-|TRBV6-1|TRBJ1-4|once
TGTGCCAGCAGTGAAGCACCGCGTTTACCAACTAATGAAAAACTGTTTTTT
CASSEAPRLPTNEKLFF
>TRBD2|TRBV15|TRBJ2-3|-
TGTGCCACCAGCGGCCTAGCGGAGGAGGCAGATACGCAGTATTTT
CATSGLAEEADTQYF
>-|TRBV5-1|TRBJ1-1|-
TGCGCCAGCAGCTCACAGGAGAACACTGAAGCTTTCTTT
CASSSQENTEAFF
>-|TRBV19|TRBJ2-3|-
TGTGCCAGTAGTATAGTACGGGGGAGCACAGATACGCAGTATTTT
CASSIVRGSTDTQYF
>-|TRBV3-1/TRBV3-2|TRBJ1-1|-
TGTGCCAGCAGCCAAAAGAGGGGATCGGCCGCTTTCTTT
CASSQKRGSAAFF
>-|TRBV25-1|TRBJ1-3|-
TGTGCCAGCAGTGAATCCCCCTCTAGAAACACCATATATTTT
CASSESPSRNTIYF
>-|TRBV29-1|TRBJ1-2|-
TGCAGCGTCGGGACGGGGACTAACTATGGCTACACCTTC
CSVGTGTNYGYTF
>-|TRBV10-3|TRBJ2-1|-
TGTGCCTCCCTCGGATCCTACAATGAGCAGTTCTTC
CASLGSYNEQFF
>-|TRBV3-1/TRBV3-2|TRBJ2-5|once
TGTGCCAGCAGCCAAGTGTCGACTACTCAAGAGACCCAGTACTTC
CASSQVSTTQETQYF
>-|TRBV7-9|TRBJ2-1|-
TGTGCCAGCAGCCCAACCCCGGGCCAAGACGATGAGCAGTTCTTC
CASSPTPGQDDEQFF
>-|TRBV5-8|TRBJ1-1|-
TGTGCCAGCAGCCCAACACTCACTGAAGCTTTCTTT
CASSPTLTEAFF
>-|TRBV7-2|TRBJ2-7|-
TGTGCCAGCAGCTTAGTTACAGGGAAGGCTGGCGAGCAGTACTTC
CASSLVTGKAGEQYF
>-|TRBV7-9|TRBJ2-7|few
TGTGCCAGCAGCTTAATCTCTTACGAGCAGTACTTC
CASSLISYEQYF
>-|TRBV2|TRBJ2-5|-
TGTGCCAGCAGTGAAGGTAGCGCAGCGGGCAACCAAGAGACCCAGTACTTC
CASSEGSAAGNQETQYF
>TRBD2|TRBV5-4|TRBJ2-7|-
TGTGCCAGCAGCCGACCCTCTAGCGGGAGCTACGAGCAGTACTTC
CASSRPSSGSYEQYF
>-|TRBV18|TRBJ1-5|-
TGTGCCAGCTCACGGACCACGGGGATCCAGGGCAATCAGCCCCAGCATTTT
CASSRTTGIQGNQPQHF
>TRBD1|TRBV30|TRBJ1-5|-
TGTGCCTGGAAGGGACAGCAGAATAGCAATCAGCCCCAGCATTTT
CAWKGQQNSNQPQHF
>-|TRBV6-5|TRBJ1-5|-
TGTGCCAGCAGCGGACTAACCTTATACCAGCCCCAGCATTTT
CASSGLTLYQPQHF
>-|TRBV7-2|TRBJ1-1|-
TGTGCCAGCAGCGGGGAGTGGACTAGGGAAGCTTTCTTT
CASSGEWTREAFF
>-|TRBV12-3/TRBV12-4|TRBJ1-2|-
TGTGCCAGTCACAGGGCTGCGGGTGGCTACACCTTC
CASHRAAGGYTF
>TRBD1|TRBV9|TRBJ1-2|-
TGTGCCAGCAGCGTAGAGGAGACAGGGAACTATGGCTACACCTTC
CASSVEETGNYGYTF
>-|TRBV24-1|TRBJ1-1|once
TGTGCCACCAGTGCCGGGTGGGGGGGGGCTTTCTTT
CATSAGWGGAFF
>-|TRBV29-1|TRBJ1-1|-
TGCAGCGTGCTAAAACAAGGAAACACTGAAGCTTTCTTT
CSVLKQGNTEAFF
>TRBD1|TRBV7-9|TRBJ1-6|-
TGTGCCAGCAGCCGTCTACAGGGGGCTCACCCCTATAATTCACCCCTCCACTTT
CASSRLQGAHPYNSPLHF
>TRBD1|TRBV7-3|TRBJ1-5|-
TGTGCCAGCAGCCCCGAGGGCAGGGGGGGTCAGCCCCAGCATTTT
CASSPEGRGGQPQHF